This T cell receptor beta chain was obtained from a study of blood T cell repertoires in COVID-19. The overall study: Donors in the United States, Italy and Spain gave samples during acute or convalescent COVID-19. Sources were T cells, B-cell-depleted T cells, or PBMCs; the material itself was cDNA or gDNA.

Measured with immunoSEQ multiplex PCR; TCRdb has only the in-frame clones, and not every one. This table holds under 200,000 clones, more than 80% found once. The study assigned cohorts using participant-reported clinical history. This CDR3 has 14 residues. Deletions cut 6 bases from V and 11 bases from J, with 22 bases between. CDR1 is MDHEN, CDR2 SYDVKM, per germline. The receptor comes from a woman between 18 and 29 years old who had recovered from COVID-19. The sequenced sample consisted of PBMCs or T cells enriched from blood (not recorded which). The chain has TRBV28 and TRBJ1-1, with D possibly matching TRBD1 (6 bases). CDR3 nucleotides: TGTGCCAGCAGGGACGGACAGCGTCTTACCTTTGCTTTCTTT. As protein: CASRDGQRLTFAFF.